This T cell receptor beta chain was identified during a study of T cell changes during pregnancy in multiple sclerosis. The CDR3 contains 14 residues. Trimming removed 3 bases from V and 6 bases from J, with 11 bases in between. Germline-derived CDR1 and CDR2 are LGHNA and YNFKEQ. Clones were sequenced by immunoSEQ multiplex PCR, and TCRdb holds only the in-frame ones, with some missing. Seen here are tens of thousands of clones, 85% to 95% observed once, and the top ten hold under 0.85%. The clonotype originates from a female donor with multiple sclerosis, enrolled in a pregnancy study. This sequence joins TRBV4-2 and TRBJ1-4; possibly TRBD1 for D (5 bases). The input for sequencing was peripheral blood, taken in the third trimester of pregnancy. The CDR3 DNA follows: TGTGCCAGCAGCCAGGCTCCGGGGGATGAAAAACTGTTTTTT. Translation gives CASSQAPGDEKLFF.